These 14 T cell receptor beta chains were sequenced from one sample in a study of cytomegalovirus exposure and HLA in healthy donors. The study ran its PCR with 60 Vbeta and 13 Jbeta primers. The repertoire was sequenced with immunoSEQ multiplex PCR; TCRdb's copy has only in-frame clones and lacks some. Of about 190,000 clones in the sample, about three quarters were seen once. Source material: PBMCs. These TCRs come from a woman in her twenties or thirties in good health and CMV-seropositive.

The gene calls are TRBV6-4 and TRBJ2-1, with D tentatively TRBD1 (5 bases). The CDR3 length is 13 residues. Germline values: CDR1 MRHNA, CDR2 SNTAGT. Trimming removed 4 bases at V and 3 bases at J, with 7 bases between. The CDR3 sequence is CASSADNYNEQFF. DNA of the CDR3: TGTGCCAGCAGTGCGGACAACTACAATGAGCAGTTCTTC.

The chain couples TRBV5-6 to TRBJ2-1; TRBD2 matches at 10 bases. CDR3 size: 17 residues. Trimming took 5 bases from V and 0 from J; bases not matched to a gene: 8. Germline V gives CDR1 SGHDT, CDR2 YYEEEE. The CDR3 is CASRRTSGRSSYNEQFF. In DNA form, the CDR3 reads TGTGCCAGCAGGCGGACTAGCGGCCGTTCCTCCTACAATGAGCAGTTCTTC.

Only one count was recorded for this clone. The J gene is TRBJ2-5, the V gene TRBV4-2, with TRBD1 as a possible D gene (8 bases). The CDR3 sequence is 18 residues long. The V end lost 3 bases, the J end lost 6 bases, and 26 bases lay between the germline ends. Germline CDR1 LGHNA, CDR2 YNFKEQ. The CDR3 DNA reads TGTGCCAGCAGCCACGTAAAACAGGGGGGGTCCGGGCCGAAGACCCAGTACTTC. It codes for CASSHVKQGGSGPKTQYF.

The chain joins TRBV9 to TRBJ2-3; 14 nucleotides agree with TRBD2. J was trimmed by 5 bases and V by 3 bases; bases with no gene match: 17. The V gene's germline CDR1 is SGDLS and CDR2 YYNGEE. The CDR3 is 20 residues long. The CDR3 DNA follows: TGTGCCAGCAGCGCGACCGGACTAGCGGGGGGCTCGGGGAGAATAGATACGCAGTATTTT. It specifies CASSATGLAGGSGRIDTQYF.

This chain links TRBV18 with TRBJ2-5; perhaps TRBD1 as D (5 bases). V was shortened by 1 base and J by 1 base, with 13 bases between the two germline ends. Germline V gives CDR1 KGHSH, CDR2 LQKENI. This CDR3 is 16 amino acids long. CDR3 nucleotide sequence: TGTGCCAGCTCACCACTGGCAGGGAACACCCAAGAGACCCAGTACTTC. Protein sequence: CASSPLAGNTQETQYF.

The chain has TRBV11-3 and TRBJ1-1, with a tentative D call TRBD1 (5 bases). This CDR3 is 13 amino acids long. From germline, CDR1 is SGHNT and CDR2 YENEEA. Trimming took 6 bases from V and 3 from J, leaving 11 bases between them. The CDR3 nucleotides read TGTGCCAGCAGTTCCCTCAGGGACACTGAAGCTTTCTTT. It yields the protein CASSSLRDTEAFF.

V gene TRBV15 combines with J gene TRBJ1-2; D is uncertain. The CDR3 covers 17 residues. CDR1 is LNHNV and CDR2 is YYDKDF in the germline V gene (reference sequence). Trimming removed 0 bases from V and 5 bases from J, with 19 bases in between. The CDR3 nucleotides are TGTGCCACCAGCAGAGATGAGGACGGACTGCTTGGGTATGGCTACACCTTC. As protein: CATSRDEDGLLGYGYTF.

The CDR3: CASSLLPGPYEQYF. CDR3 DNA: TGTGCCAGCAGCTTACTCCCAGGCCCCTACGAGCAGTACTTC. The chain employs TRBV7-3 and TRBJ2-7; D gene unclear. CDR1 and CDR2 from the germline V gene are SGHTA and FQGTGA. V lost 2 bases and J 2 bases, leaving 10 bases between the germline ends. The CDR3 has 14 residues.

The rearrangement links TRBV27 to TRBJ2-3, with 14 bases matching TRBD2. The CDR3 consists of 17 residues. V trimming: 3 bases; J trimming: 5 bases; junction bases outside the gene matches: 7. Per the germline V gene, CDR1 is MNHEY and CDR2 is SMNVEV (reference sequence). DNA of the CDR3: TGTGCCAGCAGTTTCCCCGGGACTAGCGGGAGATTAGATACGCAGTATTTT. Its translation is CASSFPGTSGRLDTQYF.

This chain joins TRBV20-1 and TRBJ1-1; D unresolved. There are 11 residues in the CDR3. Germline V gene sequence: CDR1 DFQATT, CDR2 SNEGSKA (reference sequence). V gave up 1 base and J gave up 7 bases, with 7 bases separating them. The CDR3 coding sequence is TGCAGTGCTAGAGCGTTGTGTGAAGCTTTCTTT. Amino acids: CSARALCEAFF.

The V call is TRBV6-1, the J call TRBJ1-2, with a tentative D call TRBD1 (5 bases). With 6 bases removed from V and 5 bases from J, the gap between germline ends came to 13 bases. This CDR3 spans 13 amino acids. Germline assignment: CDR1 MNHNS and CDR2 SASEGT. The CDR3 reads CASSGAGDYGYTF. CDR3 DNA sequence: TGTGCCAGCAGCGGGGCGGGGGATTATGGCTACACCTTC.

This clone was counted only a few times. The CDR3 nucleotides read TGTGCCAGCAGCCAACCGACAGCCATGAACACTGAAGCTTTCTTT. It encodes CASSQPTAMNTEAFF. The V gene is TRBV6-5, the J gene TRBJ1-1, with a possible D match to TRBD1 (5 bases). This CDR3 contains 15 residues. V lost 6 bases, J lost 0 bases, and 14 bases lay in between. Germline CDR1 MNHEY, CDR2 SVGAGI.

The chain has TRBV6-5 and TRBJ2-7, with TRBD1 matching over 7 bases. With 0 bases clipped from V and 4 bases from J, the junction kept 3 bases outside the gene matches. Looked up from germline, CDR1 is MNHEY and CDR2 is SVGAGI. The CDR3 runs 14 residues. This CDR3 reads CASSYSTGIYEQYF. CDR3 sequence (DNA): TGTGCCAGCAGTTACTCGACAGGGATTTACGAGCAGTACTTC.

This clone was seen just once. This rearrangement joins TRBV19 to TRBJ2-7; D perhaps matches TRBD2 (6 bases). The CDR3 runs to 15 residues. The germline gives CDR1 LNHDA, CDR2 SQIVND (reference sequence). Trimming left V 1 base short and J 3 bases short, with 13 bases between. CDR3 residues: CASSIGRGLYYEQYF. CDR3 coding DNA: TGTGCCAGTAGTATAGGTCGGGGACTCTACTACGAGCAGTACTTC.